The 30 T cell receptor beta chains presented below share a single source sample, sequenced in a study of T cell clonality in common variable immunodeficiency. Their specific antigens are unknown. TCRdb's table, derived via immunoSEQ multiplex PCR, lists solely in-frame clones and lacks some. Listed for the sample are some 14,000 clones, none seen a single time. Study-level results: Fewer deletions and N-nucleotide insertions were reportedly seen in common variable immunodeficiency TCR beta sequences.

The source material was peripheral blood mononuclear cells. Receptor source: a human donor with common variable immunodeficiency.

This clone occurred a few times. The read falls 3 residues short of the CDR3 end, and the missing part is taken from the germline J gene. The rearrangement joins TRBV30 to TRBJ2-3; 11 positions agree with TRBD1. The CDR3 is 15 residues long. V lost 3 bases to trimming and J lost 4 bases; unmatched junction nucleotides: 6. Germline V gives CDR1 GTSNPN, CDR2 SVGIG (reference sequence). CDR3 bases read: TGTGCCTGGAGCCCCAGGACAGGGGGCCCAGATACG. It translates to CAWSPRTGGPDT. The CDR3 as a whole reads CAWSPRTGGPDTQYF.

This clone has more than one count but fewer than ten. The read stops 3 residues short of the end of the CDR3; the missing end is completed from the germline J gene. The chain links TRBV7-2 to TRBJ2-3; maybe TRBD1 (6 bases). The CDR3 has 14 amino acids. The V end lost 7 bases, the J end lost 4 bases, and 15 bases lay between the germline ends. Germline V gene lookup returns CDR1 SGHTA and CDR2 FQGNSA. This chain's CDR3 is CASIRSRGADTQYF. The part of the CDR3 DNA that was read is TGTGCCAGCATTCGAAGCAGGGGTGCAGATACG.

About this clone: The observed sequence ends 3 residues before the CDR3 terminus, with the missing tail filled in from the germline J gene. V is TRBV2 and J is TRBJ1-1; the match to TRBD1 covers 7 bases. Germline V gene sequence: CDR1 SNHLY, CDR2 FYNNEI. The CDR3 has 12 amino acids. The sequenced part of the CDR3 DNA is TGTGCCAGCAGAACAGGACAGGCGGAA. Encoded protein: CASRTGQAE. The complete CDR3 protein is CASRTGQAEAFF.

On this clone: From the germline J gene comes the end of the CDR3, since the read stops 3 residues before it. The chain is built from TRBV5-6 and TRBJ2-7, with D possibly matching TRBD1 (6 bases). CDR1 SGHDT and CDR2 YYEEEE come from the germline V gene. The CDR3 is made up of 14 amino acids. Trimming took off 0 bases at V and 4 bases at J, with 11 bases between the two ends. The CDR3 bases that were read are TGTGCCAGCAGCTTGGTGGGGGCGGCTTACGAG. It encodes CASSLVGAAYE. The CDR3 reads in full as CASSLVGAAYEQYF.

Only a few counts were recorded for this clone. With the read ending 3 residues before the CDR3 end, the germline J gene is used to fill in that end. The chain employs TRBV2 and TRBJ2-7, with 8 bases that match TRBD1. CDR1 and CDR2 (germline): SNHLY, FYNNEI. The CDR3 is 12 residues long. Losses at the gene ends were 6 bases for V and 6 bases for J; bases not matched to a gene: 4. The chain's CDR3 is CASSGQGREQYF. The DNA read from the CDR3 is TGTGCCAGCAGCGGACAGGGACGCGAG.

To note about this clone: The read comes to an end 3 residues before the CDR3 does, leaving the germline J gene to fill in the end. The chain uses TRBV20-1 and TRBJ1-1; D ambiguous. The CDR3 contains 12 residues. Germline V gene lookup returns CDR1 DFQATT and CDR2 SNEGSKA (reference sequence). The CDR3 loop reads CSARDLRGEAFF. The CDR3 DNA, read in part, is TGCAGTGCTAGAGATCTTCGGGGAGAG.

In its sample, this clone was seen a few times. The CDR3 goes on 3 residues after the read ends, and that part is filled in from the germline J gene. This chain connects TRBV7-2 to TRBJ1-1; perhaps TRBD1 as D (6 bases). Germline CDR1 reads SGHTA; CDR2 reads FQGNSA. The germline V and J ends were trimmed by 6 bases and 6 bases, with 14 bases remaining between them. This CDR3 is built from 13 residues. The CDR3 bases that were read are TGTGCCAGCAGGCGAAGGCAGGGGCCTGAA. It specifies CASRRRQGPE. The full-length CDR3 reads as CASRRRQGPEAFF.

This clone was detected only a few times. The read ends 3 residues before the CDR3 terminus; that terminus is restored from the germline J gene. V is TRBV7-2 and J is TRBJ1-5; 9 bases are a match to TRBD1. CDR1 is SGHTA and CDR2 is FQGNSA in the germline V gene. V trimming: 3 bases; J trimming: 5 bases; junction bases outside the gene matches: 5. This CDR3 has 15 residues. CDR3 DNA (partial): TGTGCCAGCAGCTTCGGACAGGGGCGGTATCAGCCC. This encodes CASSFGQGRYQP. The CDR3 in its entirety is CASSFGQGRYQPQHF.

There are a few counts of this clone. Partial CDR3 DNA: TGTGCCAGTAGCCCCACAAGGCAGGTTAACACCGGGGAG. This sequence encodes CASSPTRQVNTGE. The whole CDR3 protein reads CASSPTRQVNTGELFF. The V gene is TRBV19, the J gene TRBJ2-2; no clear D gene. With the read ending 3 residues before the CDR3 end, the germline J gene is used to fill in that end. Germline CDR1 and CDR2: LNHDA and SQIVND (reference sequence). The CDR3 length is 16 residues. The V and J ends lost 6 bases and 2 bases respectively, with 16 bases between them.

This clone has just a few counts. The CDR3 end falls 3 residues outside the read, so it is completed with the germline J gene. This chain connects TRBV2 to TRBJ1-5, with D unresolved. There are 12 residues in the CDR3. The V gene lost 0 bases and the J gene lost 9 bases, with 6 bases spanning the gap. Germline assignment: CDR1 SNHLY and CDR2 FYNNEI. The CDR3: CASSEAKLPQHF. CDR3 DNA, as far as it was read: TGTGCCAGCAGTGAAGCGAAGCTGCCC.

Comments on this clone: Read coverage stops 3 residues before the CDR3 terminus; the germline J gene supplies the remainder. The genes are TRBV7-6 and TRBJ2-1; TRBD1 aligns across 8 bases. This CDR3 spans 15 amino acids. The V and J ends lost 5 bases and 3 bases, in that order; junction bases with no gene match: 6. Germline CDR1 reads SGHVS; CDR2 reads FNYEAQ. The CDR3 bases that were read are TGTGCCAGCAGCCCCGAGACAGGGGACTACAATGAG. The encoded protein is CASSPETGDYNE. In full, the CDR3 is CASSPETGDYNEQFF.

Of note for this clone: Read coverage stops 3 residues before the CDR3 terminus; the germline J gene supplies the remainder. The chain joins TRBV6-2 or TRBV6-3 to TRBJ1-5, with D tentatively TRBD1 (5 bases). Between the trimmed V and J ends, which lost 2 bases and 5 bases, there was a span of 19 bases. Germline V CDR1 and CDR2: MNHEY, SVGEGT. The CDR3 covers 17 residues. CDR3 sequence: CASSYRAVVRGYQPQHF. The sequenced part of the CDR3 DNA is TGTGCCAGCAGTTACCGGGCCGTCGTAAGGGGCTATCAGCCC.

Worth noting for this clone: The CDR3 goes on 3 residues after the read ends, and that part is filled in from the germline J gene. This chain joins TRBV7-2 and TRBJ1-3; D remains unclear. The CDR3 has 14 residues. Trimming cost V 2 bases and J 8 bases, with 13 bases left between them. CDR1 and CDR2 (germline): SGHTA, FQGNSA. This chain's CDR3 is CASSLWAAGDTIYF. CDR3 DNA, as far as it was read: TGTGCCAGCAGCTTATGGGCCGCCGGGGACACC.

This clone was detected a few times. The read halts 3 residues ahead of the CDR3 end, with the missing end drawn from the germline J gene. The rearrangement links TRBV7-2 to TRBJ2-7; 9 positions agree with TRBD1. The V gene end was trimmed by 5 bases and the J gene end by 0 bases; junction bases not matched to a gene: 5. CDR1 and CDR2 (germline): SGHTA, FQGNSA. The CDR3 spans 15 residues. The CDR3 loop is CASSIRTGDSYEQYF. The sequenced part of the CDR3 DNA is TGTGCCAGCAGCATTAGGACAGGGGACTCCTACGAG. Filled out from reference TRBV7-2 and TRBJ2-7, the complete variable domain reads GAGVSQSPSNKVTEKGKDVELRCDPISGHTALYWYRQSLGQGLEFLIYFQGNSAPDKSGLPSDRFSAERTGGSVSTLTIQRTQQEDSAVYLCASSIRTGDSYEQYFGPGTRLTVT.

Remarks on this clone: The sequence runs out 3 residues before the end of the CDR3; the remainder is reconstructed from the germline J gene. V is TRBV19 and J is TRBJ1-5; 9 positions match TRBD1. In germline, CDR1 is LNHDA, CDR2 SQIVND (reference sequence). The CDR3 sequence is 17 residues long. Unmatched junction bases numbered 12, after V lost 5 bases and J lost 4 bases. CDR3 in amino acids: CASSPTLTGGLNQPQHF. CDR3 DNA, as far as it was read: TGTGCCAGTAGTCCTACCCTAACAGGGGGCTTGAATCAGCCC. Based on the CDR3 plus reference TRBV19 and TRBJ1-5, the full variable domain is DGGITQSPKYLFRKEGQNVTLSCEQNLNHDAMYWYRQDPGQGLRLIYYSQIVNDFQKGDIAEGYSVSREKKESFPLTVTSAQKNPTAFYLCASSPTLTGGLNQPQHFGDGTRLSIL.

The part of the CDR3 DNA that was read is TGTGCCAGCACACCGGCGGGATTTACCACAGATACG. This translates into CASTPAGFTTDT. The full-length CDR3 reads as CASTPAGFTTDTQYF. The chain links TRBV7-6 to TRBJ2-3, with D tentatively TRBD2 (6 bases). The CDR3 end lies 3 residues beyond the end of the read and is filled in from the germline J gene. V was cut by 7 bases and J by 2 bases, with 16 bases left in between. The CDR3 is made up of 15 amino acids. Germline values: CDR1 SGHVS, CDR2 FNYEAQ.

This clone was seen many times. At one of its ends the junction is not consistent with the germline gene, which may arise from a read error. The CDR3 protein is CASSQAGGSTDTQYF. The DNA read from the CDR3 is TGCGCCAGCAGCCAAGCGGGGGGGAGCACAGATACG. This chain joins TRBV4-2 and TRBJ2-3; 10 bases fit TRBD2. The read ends 3 residues shy of where the CDR3 ends; the end is completed using the germline J gene. The CDR3 length is 15 residues. Germline V lookup: CDR1 LGHNA, CDR2 YNFKEQ.

In regard to this clone: The read falls 3 residues short of the CDR3 end, and the missing part is taken from the germline J gene. The rearrangement uses TRBV7-3 and TRBJ2-7; TRBD2 agrees at 8 bases. V lost 5 bases and J lost 1; bases outside the gene matches: 7. This CDR3 spans 15 amino acids. Germline-derived CDR1 and CDR2 are SGHTA and FQGTGA. The sequenced CDR3 bases are TGTGCCAGCAGCCCCGGGGTAGCGGGGTCCTACGAG. Translation: CASSPGVAGSYE. From start to end, the CDR3 is CASSPGVAGSYEQYF.

Turning to this clone: Read data end 3 residues before the CDR3 end; the end is taken from the germline J gene. The V call is TRBV7-2, the J call TRBJ1-2, with D unclear. The CDR3 totals 12 residues. The germline gives CDR1 SGHTA, CDR2 FQGNSA. V lost 5 bases and J lost 0, with 4 bases in between. This chain's CDR3 is CASSPTNYGYTF. CDR3 DNA, as far as it was read: TGTGCCAGCAGCCCCACTAACTATGGC. The full variable domain, rest sourced from reference TRBV7-2 and TRBJ1-2, is GAGVSQSPSNKVTEKGKDVELRCDPISGHTALYWYRQSLGQGLEFLIYFQGNSAPDKSGLPSDRFSAERTGGSVSTLTIQRTQQEDSAVYLCASSPTNYGYTFGSGTRLTVV.

This clone was found a few times. The observed sequence ends 3 residues before the CDR3 terminus, with the missing tail filled in from the germline J gene. The gene calls are TRBV7-2 and TRBJ1-3; possibly TRBD1 for D (5 bases). The CDR3 totals 15 residues. In germline, CDR1 is SGHTA, CDR2 FQGNSA. The V and J ends lost 3 bases and 0 bases respectively, with 9 bases between them. The CDR3 DNA, read in part, is TGTGCCAGCAGCTTGAGGGGCAACTCTGGAAACACC. Translation gives CASSLRGNSGNT. The CDR3 as a whole reads CASSLRGNSGNTIYF.

This clone showed up many times. The read ends 3 residues early relative to the CDR3; the germline J gene fills the gap. The chain couples TRBV5-4 to TRBJ1-2, with a weak D call TRBD1 (5 bases). The germline gives CDR1 SGHNT, CDR2 YYREEE (reference sequence). CDR3 size: 15 residues. CDR3 bases read: TGTGCCAGCTTCGGGGGGGAAGGGGACTTCTGGGGC. This encodes CASFGGEGDFWG. The complete CDR3 protein is CASFGGEGDFWGYTF.

This clone occurred a few times. The CDR3 end falls 3 residues outside the read, so it is completed with the germline J gene. The chain carries TRBV7-3 and TRBJ2-5; TRBD2 matches 13 bases. The germline gives CDR1 SGHTA, CDR2 FQGTGA. V shed 0 bases, J shed 5 bases, and the junction held 12 bases outside the gene matches. The length of the CDR3 is 19 residues. The part of the CDR3 DNA that was read is TGTGCCAGCAGCTTAACCAGAACTAGCGGGGGGGCCCGGAGTGAGACC. It is translated as CASSLTRTSGGARSET. The CDR3 reads in full as CASSLTRTSGGARSETQYF.

In its sample, this clone was seen a few times. With the read ending 3 residues before the CDR3 end, the germline J gene is used to fill in that end. The gene calls are TRBV18 and TRBJ2-1; 9 nucleotides match TRBD2. The CDR3 runs to 16 residues. The V gene end was trimmed by 1 base and the J gene end by 9 bases; junction bases not matched to a gene: 10. The germline V gene has CDR1 KGHSH and CDR2 LQKENI. CDR3 bases read: TGTGCCAGCTCACCACAAAGGCTAGCGGGATCGGGTGAG. Protein sequence: CASSPQRLAGSGE. From start to end, the CDR3 is CASSPQRLAGSGEQFF.

In its sample, this clone was seen a few times. The read is 3 residues too short to cover the CDR3 end, so that end is filled in from the germline J gene. The chain recombines TRBV6-1 with TRBJ2-7; D gene uncertain. CDR3 size: 12 residues. With 1 base removed from V and 6 bases from J, the gap between germline ends came to 7 bases. CDR1 and CDR2 (germline): MNHNS, SASEGT. CDR3 region: CASSEGRAEQYF. Partial CDR3 DNA: TGTGCCAGCAGTGAAGGAAGGGCCGAG.

On this clone itself: The read terminates 3 residues ahead of where the CDR3 ends, so the germline J gene completes it. The rearrangement links TRBV7-8 to TRBJ2-5; no clear D gene. V lost 1 base and J 2 bases, leaving 5 bases between the germline ends. This CDR3 is 13 amino acids long. Looked up from germline, CDR1 is SGHVS and CDR2 is FQNEAQ. The CDR3 sequence is CASSLGLQETQYF. The covered CDR3 bases are TGTGCCAGCAGCTTAGGCCTACAAGAGACC. Together with reference TRBV7-8 and TRBJ2-5, the CDR3 gives the full variable domain: GAGVSQSPRYKVAKRGQDVALRCDPISGHVSLFWYQQALGQGPEFLTYFQNEAQLDKSGLPSDRFFAERPEGSVSTLKIQRTQQEDSAVYLCASSLGLQETQYFGPGTRLLVL.

This clone occurred a few times. The read finishes 3 residues shy of the CDR3 end, and the germline J gene is used to complete it. The chain combines TRBV7-2 with TRBJ2-7; no clear D. This CDR3 comprises 12 residues. CDR1 and CDR2 (germline): SGHTA, FQGNSA. The V end was cut by 3 bases, the J end by 2 bases, with 5 bases between. CDR3 residues: CASSLAAYEQYF. Incomplete CDR3 DNA: TGTGCCAGCAGCTTGGCGGCCTACGAG.

The sample holds a few counts of this clone. CDR3 DNA, as far as it was read: TGTGCCAGTAGTATACTTGACAGGGGAGGCAATCAGCCC. This gives the protein CASSILDRGGNQP. The complete CDR3 reads CASSILDRGGNQPQHF. The V gene is TRBV19, the J gene TRBJ1-5; TRBD1 agrees at 8 bases. The read ends 3 residues early relative to the CDR3; the germline J gene fills the gap. From germline, CDR1 is LNHDA and CDR2 SQIVND (reference sequence). Trimming cost V 2 bases and J 2 bases; bases outside gene matches: 5. This CDR3 is 16 amino acids long.

On this clone itself: The CDR3 end is not reached by the read, which stops 3 residues before it; the germline J gene fills it in. The chain carries TRBV18 and TRBJ1-5, with 7 bases identical to TRBD1. J gave up 1 base and V 6 bases, and 6 bases lay outside the gene matches. Germline assignment: CDR1 KGHSH and CDR2 LQKENI. The CDR3 extends over 15 amino acids. The sequenced CDR3 bases are TGTGCCAGCTCCCTGACAGGGTTGAGCAATCAGCCC. Its protein is CASSLTGLSNQP. The whole CDR3 sequence is CASSLTGLSNQPQHF.

Incomplete CDR3 DNA: TGTGCCAGCAGCTTAAAGGGGTATGAG. This encodes CASSLKGYE. The whole CDR3 reads CASSLKGYEQFF. V and J are TRBV5-6 and TRBJ2-1; D is perhaps TRBD1 (5 bases). Read coverage stops 3 residues before the CDR3 terminus; the germline J gene supplies the remainder. The CDR3 consists of 12 residues. CDR1 is SGHDT and CDR2 is YYEEEE in the germline V gene. Trimming cost V 2 bases and J 8 bases, with 8 bases left between them.

Comment on this clone: The read halts 3 residues ahead of the CDR3 end, with the missing end drawn from the germline J gene. The chain is built from TRBV18 and TRBJ2-7; 10 nucleotides match TRBD1. The CDR3 sequence is 16 residues long. Germline assignment: CDR1 KGHSH and CDR2 LQKENI. V lost 3 bases and J lost 6; bases outside the gene matches: 11. The covered CDR3 bases are TGTGCCAGCTCACCGGCGTCCGGGACAGGGGTTTCCGAG. Its protein is CASSPASGTGVSE. The entire CDR3 is CASSPASGTGVSEQYF. Full variable domain (remainder filled in from reference TRBV18 and TRBJ2-7): NAGVMQNPRHLVRRRGQEARLRCSPMKGHSHVYWYRQLPEEGLKFMVYLQKENIIDESGMPKERFSAEFPKEGPSILRIQQVVRGDSAAYFCASSPASGTGVSEQYFGPGTRLTVT.